The present entry profiles one T cell receptor beta chain with its context. Its antigen is not identified. The CDR3 spans 14 residues. The germline V gene encodes CDR1 KGHSH and CDR2 LQKENI. The ends were cut back, 2 bases at V and 4 bases at J, with 11 bases in the middle. Sorted regulatory T cells were CD4-positive, CD25-high and CD127-low or negative. The sample comes from a study of B cell selection in AIRE deficiency. Study findings and constraints: Patient Tconv cells held about 31% of Treg sequences shared by healthy donors. With only TCRbeta sequenced, over 30% of shared healthy Treg sequences overlapped Tconv.

Sequencing used immunoSEQ multiplex PCR; TCRdb keeps in-frame clones, though not all of them. Of 20,000 or so clones listed, around 90% are singletons. V gene TRBV18 combines with J gene TRBJ1-2; TRBD1 is a possible D gene (6 bases). The sample comprised CD4+CD25+ Tregs sorted from PBMCs. The receptor was isolated from a human donor in good health. The CDR3 reads CASSPVGRGYGYTF. Here the CDR3 DNA reads TGTGCCAGCTCACCAGTGGGCAGGGGCTATGGCTACACCTTC.